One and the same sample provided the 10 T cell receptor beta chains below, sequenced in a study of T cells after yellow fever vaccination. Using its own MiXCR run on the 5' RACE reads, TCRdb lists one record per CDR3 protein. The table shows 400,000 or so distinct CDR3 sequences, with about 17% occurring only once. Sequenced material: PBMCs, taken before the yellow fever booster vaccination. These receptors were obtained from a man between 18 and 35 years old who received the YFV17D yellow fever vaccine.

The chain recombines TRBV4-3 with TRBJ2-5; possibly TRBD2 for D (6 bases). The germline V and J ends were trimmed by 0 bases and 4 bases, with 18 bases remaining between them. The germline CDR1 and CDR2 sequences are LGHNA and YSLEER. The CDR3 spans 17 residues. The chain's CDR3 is CASSQDISQGGVETQYF. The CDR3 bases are TGCGCCAGCAGCCAAGATATTAGCCAGGGAGGTGTAGAGACCCAGTACTTC.

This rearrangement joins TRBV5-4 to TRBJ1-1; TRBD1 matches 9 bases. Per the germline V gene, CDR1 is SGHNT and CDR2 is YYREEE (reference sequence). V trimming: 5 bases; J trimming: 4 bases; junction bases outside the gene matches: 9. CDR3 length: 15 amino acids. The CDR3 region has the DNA TGTGCCAGCAGGCCCCCCACAGGGGGCTCCACTGAAGCTTTCTTT. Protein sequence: CASRPPTGGSTEAFF.

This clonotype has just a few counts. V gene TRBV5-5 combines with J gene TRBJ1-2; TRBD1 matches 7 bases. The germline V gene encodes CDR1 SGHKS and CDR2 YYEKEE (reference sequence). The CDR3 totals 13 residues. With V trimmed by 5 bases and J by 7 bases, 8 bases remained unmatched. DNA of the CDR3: TGTGCCAGCAGGCGACAGGGAGGTGGTGGCTACACCTTC. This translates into CASRRQGGGGYTF.

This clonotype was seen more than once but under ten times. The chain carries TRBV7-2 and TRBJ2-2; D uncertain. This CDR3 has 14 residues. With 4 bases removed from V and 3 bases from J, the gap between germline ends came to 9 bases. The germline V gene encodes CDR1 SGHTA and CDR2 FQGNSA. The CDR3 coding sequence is TGTGCCAGCAGCTCCGGGCCGGACACCGGGGAGCTGTTTTTT. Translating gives CASSSGPDTGELFF.

The CDR3 loop is CASSLGRGRTGELFF. The CDR3 coding sequence is TGTGCCAGCAGTTTAGGGAGGGGTAGGACCGGGGAGCTGTTTTTT. The V call is TRBV12-3 or TRBV12-4, the J call TRBJ2-2, with a weak D call TRBD2 (6 bases). The CDR3 is made up of 15 amino acids. The ends were cut back, 1 base at V and 5 bases at J, with 11 bases in the middle.

CDR3 sequence: CASSPIDSFSGNTIYF. The CDR3 DNA reads TGTGCCAGCAGCCCCATCGACAGCTTCTCTGGAAACACCATATATTTT. The chain carries TRBV9 and TRBJ1-3, with D perhaps matching TRBD1 (5 bases). Germline loops: CDR1 SGDLS, CDR2 YYNGEE. This CDR3 is built from 16 residues. V gave up 4 bases and J gave up 0 bases, with 14 bases separating them.

The CDR3 DNA reads TGTGCCACCAGCAGCACAGGGGTGGGGGAGCAGTACTTC. Amino acids: CATSSTGVGEQYF. V is TRBV15 and J is TRBJ2-7, with 7 bases matching TRBD1. V was clipped by 3 bases and J by 7 bases; unmatched bases: 6. CDR3 length: 13 amino acids. Germline values: CDR1 LNHNV, CDR2 YYDKDF (reference sequence).

The CDR3: CASSSLGRETQYF. In DNA, the CDR3 is TGCGCCAGCAGCTCCCTGGGGCGGGAGACCCAGTACTTC. The rearrangement uses TRBV4-1 and TRBJ2-5; perhaps TRBD1 as D (5 bases). Trimming shortened V by 5 bases and J by 5 bases, and 12 bases separated the two germline ends. Germline lookup yields CDR1 MGHRA and CDR2 YSYEKL. The length of the CDR3 is 13 residues.

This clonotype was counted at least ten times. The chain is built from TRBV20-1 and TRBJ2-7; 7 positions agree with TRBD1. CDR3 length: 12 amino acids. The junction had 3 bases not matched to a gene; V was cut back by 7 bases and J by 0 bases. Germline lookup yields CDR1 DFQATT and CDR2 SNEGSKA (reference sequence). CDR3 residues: CSGQGNSYEQYF. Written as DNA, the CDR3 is TGCAGTGGACAGGGAAACTCCTACGAGCAGTACTTC.

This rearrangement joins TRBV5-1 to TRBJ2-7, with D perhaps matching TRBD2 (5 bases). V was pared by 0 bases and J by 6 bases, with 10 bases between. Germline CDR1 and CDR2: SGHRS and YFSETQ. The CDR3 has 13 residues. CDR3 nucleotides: TGCGCCAGCAGCTTGGTGGGAGCCCTCGAGCAGTACTTC. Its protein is CASSLVGALEQYF.